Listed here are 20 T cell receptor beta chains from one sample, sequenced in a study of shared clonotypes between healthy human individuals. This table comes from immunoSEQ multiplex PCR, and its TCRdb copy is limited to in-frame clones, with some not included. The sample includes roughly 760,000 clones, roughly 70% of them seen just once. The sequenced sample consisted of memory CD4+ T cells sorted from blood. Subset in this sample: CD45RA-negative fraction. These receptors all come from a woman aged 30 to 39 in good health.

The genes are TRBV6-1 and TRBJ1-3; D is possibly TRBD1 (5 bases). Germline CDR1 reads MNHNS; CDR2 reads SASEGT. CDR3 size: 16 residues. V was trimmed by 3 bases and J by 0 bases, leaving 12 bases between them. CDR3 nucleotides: TGTGCCAGCAGTGAGCTTGGGGGTTCCTCTGGAAACACCATATATTTT. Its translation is CASSELGGSSGNTIYF.

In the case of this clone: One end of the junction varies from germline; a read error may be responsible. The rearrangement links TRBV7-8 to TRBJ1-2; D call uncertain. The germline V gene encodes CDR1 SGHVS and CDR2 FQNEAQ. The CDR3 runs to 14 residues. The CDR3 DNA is TGTGCCAGCAGCCTACTGGACCCTCGTATAGGCTATGCCTTC. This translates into CASSLLDPRIGYAF. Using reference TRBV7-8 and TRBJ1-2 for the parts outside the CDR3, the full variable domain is GAGVSQSPRYKVAKRGQDVALRCDPISGHVSLFWYQQALGQGPEFLTYFQNEAQLDKSGLPSDRFFAERPEGSVSTLKIQRTQQEDSAVYLCASSLLDPRIGYAFGSGTRLTVV.

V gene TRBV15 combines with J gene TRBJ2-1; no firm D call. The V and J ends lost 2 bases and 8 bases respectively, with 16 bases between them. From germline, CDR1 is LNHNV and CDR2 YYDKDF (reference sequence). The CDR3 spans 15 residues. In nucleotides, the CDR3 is TGTGCCACCAGCAGATCAATCCTGCTAGTCGATGAGCAGTTCTTC. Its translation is CATSRSILLVDEQFF. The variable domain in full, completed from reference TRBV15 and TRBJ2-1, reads DAMVIQNPRYQVTQFGKPVTLSCSQTLNHNVMYWYQQKSSQAPKLLFHYYDKDFNNEADTPDNFQSRRPNTSFCFLDIRSPGLGDTAMYLCATSRSILLVDEQFFGPGTRLTVL.

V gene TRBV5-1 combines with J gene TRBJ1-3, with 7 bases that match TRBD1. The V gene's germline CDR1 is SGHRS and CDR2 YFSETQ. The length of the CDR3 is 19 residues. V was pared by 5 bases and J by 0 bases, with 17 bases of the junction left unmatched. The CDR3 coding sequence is TGCGCCAGCAGAAGGGGAGTACAGGGGACCAAGTTCTCTGGAAACACCATATATTTT. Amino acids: CASRRGVQGTKFSGNTIYF.

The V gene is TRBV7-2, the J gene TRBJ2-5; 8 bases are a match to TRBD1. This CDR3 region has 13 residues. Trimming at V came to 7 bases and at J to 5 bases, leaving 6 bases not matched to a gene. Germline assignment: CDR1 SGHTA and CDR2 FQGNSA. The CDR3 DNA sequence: TGTGCCAGCAAACACAGGGGGGCGGAGACCCAGTACTTC. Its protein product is CASKHRGAETQYF.

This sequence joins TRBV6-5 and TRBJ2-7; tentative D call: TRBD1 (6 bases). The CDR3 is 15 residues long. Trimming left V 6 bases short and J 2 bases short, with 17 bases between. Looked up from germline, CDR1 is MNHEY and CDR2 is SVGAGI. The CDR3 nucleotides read TGTGCCAGCAGCCCGACCGGGACAAACACCTACGAGCAGTACTTC. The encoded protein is CASSPTGTNTYEQYF.

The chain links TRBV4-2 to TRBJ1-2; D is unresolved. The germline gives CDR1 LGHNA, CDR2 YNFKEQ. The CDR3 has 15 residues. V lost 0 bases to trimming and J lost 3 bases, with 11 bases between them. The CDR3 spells CASSQDLTVHYGYTF. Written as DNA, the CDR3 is TGTGCCAGCAGCCAAGATCTAACGGTTCACTATGGCTACACCTTC.

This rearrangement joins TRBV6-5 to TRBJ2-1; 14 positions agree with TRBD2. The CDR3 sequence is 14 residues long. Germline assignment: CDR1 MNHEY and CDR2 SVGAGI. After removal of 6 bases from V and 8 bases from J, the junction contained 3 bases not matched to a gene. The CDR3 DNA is TGTGCCAGCAGGCGACTAGCGGGAGGGGATGAGCAGTTCTTC. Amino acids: CASRRLAGGDEQFF.

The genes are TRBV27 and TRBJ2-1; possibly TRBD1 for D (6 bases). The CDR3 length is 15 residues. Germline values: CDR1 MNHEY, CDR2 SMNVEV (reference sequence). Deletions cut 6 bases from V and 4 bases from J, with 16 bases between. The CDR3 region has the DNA TGTGCCAGCAGGCTTCAACAACAGGGTTACAATGAGCAGTTCTTC. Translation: CASRLQQQGYNEQFF.

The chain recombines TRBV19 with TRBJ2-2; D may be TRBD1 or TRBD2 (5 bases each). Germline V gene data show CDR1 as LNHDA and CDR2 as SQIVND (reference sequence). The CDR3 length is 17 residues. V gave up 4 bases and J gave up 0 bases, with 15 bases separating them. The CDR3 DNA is TGTGCCAGTAGTAGAGAATCGGGACCGACGAACACCGGGGAGCTGTTTTTT. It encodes CASSRESGPTNTGELFF.

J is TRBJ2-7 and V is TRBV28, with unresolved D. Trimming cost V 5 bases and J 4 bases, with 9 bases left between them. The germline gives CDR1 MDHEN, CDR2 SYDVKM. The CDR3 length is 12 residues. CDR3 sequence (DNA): TGTGCCAGCAGTCGTACGAAATACGAGCAGTACTTC. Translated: CASSRTKYEQYF.

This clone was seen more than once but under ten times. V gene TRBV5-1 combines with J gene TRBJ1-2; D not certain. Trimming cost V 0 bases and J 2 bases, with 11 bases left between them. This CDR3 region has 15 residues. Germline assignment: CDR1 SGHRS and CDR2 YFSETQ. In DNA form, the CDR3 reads TGCGCCAGCAGCTTGGTTCCAGGTGAGAACTATGGCTACACCTTC. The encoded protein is CASSLVPGENYGYTF.

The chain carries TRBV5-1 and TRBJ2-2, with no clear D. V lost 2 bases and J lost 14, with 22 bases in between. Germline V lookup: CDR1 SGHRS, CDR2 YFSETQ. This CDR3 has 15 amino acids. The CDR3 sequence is CASSLSPGPSTELFF. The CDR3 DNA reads TGCGCCAGCAGCTTATCCCCAGGCCCCTCTACGGAACTGTTTTTT. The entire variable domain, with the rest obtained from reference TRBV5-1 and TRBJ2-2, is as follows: KAGVTQTPRYLIKTRGQQVTLSCSPISGHRSVSWYQQTPGQGLQFLFEYFSETQRNKGNFPGRFSGRQFSNSRSEMNVSTLELGDSALYLCASSLSPGPSTELFFGEGSRLTVL.

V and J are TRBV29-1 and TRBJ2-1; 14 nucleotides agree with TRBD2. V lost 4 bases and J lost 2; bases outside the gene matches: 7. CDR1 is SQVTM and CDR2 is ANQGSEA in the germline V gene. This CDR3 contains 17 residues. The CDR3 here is CSVVPGTSGRTYNEQFF. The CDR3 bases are TGCAGCGTTGTCCCCGGGACTAGCGGGAGAACCTACAATGAGCAGTTCTTC.

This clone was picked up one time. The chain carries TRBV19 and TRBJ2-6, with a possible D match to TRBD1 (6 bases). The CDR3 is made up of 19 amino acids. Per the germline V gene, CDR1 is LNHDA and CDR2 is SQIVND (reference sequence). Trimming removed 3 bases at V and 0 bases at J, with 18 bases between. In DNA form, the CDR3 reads TGTGCCAGTAGTATCGACAGGACTTCGCAGGTCTCTGGGGCCAACGTCCTGACTTTC. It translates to CASSIDRTSQVSGANVLTF.

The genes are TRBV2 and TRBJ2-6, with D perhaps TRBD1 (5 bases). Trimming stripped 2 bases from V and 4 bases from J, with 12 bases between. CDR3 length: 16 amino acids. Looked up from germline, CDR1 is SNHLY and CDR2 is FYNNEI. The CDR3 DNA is TGTGCCAGCAGTGAACAGGGATGGTCCGGGGCCAACGTCCTGACTTTC. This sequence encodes CASSEQGWSGANVLTF.

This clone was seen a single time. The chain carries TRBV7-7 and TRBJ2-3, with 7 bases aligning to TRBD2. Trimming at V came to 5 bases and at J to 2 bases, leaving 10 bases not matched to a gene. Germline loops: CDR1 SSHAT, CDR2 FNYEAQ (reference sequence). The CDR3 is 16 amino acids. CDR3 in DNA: TGTGCCAGCAGCCCTGCGACTAGCCGTGACACAGATACGCAGTATTTT. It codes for CASSPATSRDTDTQYF. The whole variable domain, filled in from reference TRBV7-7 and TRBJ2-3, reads GAGVSQSPRYKVTKRGQDVTLRCDPISSHATLYWYQQALGQGPEFLTYFNYEAQPDKSGLPSDRFSAERPEGSISTLTIQRTEQRDSAMYRCASSPATSRDTDTQYFGPGTRLTVL.

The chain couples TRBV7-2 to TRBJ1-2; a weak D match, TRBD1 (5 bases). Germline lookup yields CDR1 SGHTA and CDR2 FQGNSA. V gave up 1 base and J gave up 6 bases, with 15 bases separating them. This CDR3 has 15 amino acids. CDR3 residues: CASSLGGGLLDGYTF. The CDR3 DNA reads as TGTGCCAGCAGCTTAGGGGGGGGTTTGCTGGATGGCTACACCTTC.

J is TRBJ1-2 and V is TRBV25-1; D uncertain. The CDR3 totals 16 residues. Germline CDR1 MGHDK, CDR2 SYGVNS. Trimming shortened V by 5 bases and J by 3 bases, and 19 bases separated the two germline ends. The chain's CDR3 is CASSPPTADGDYGYTF. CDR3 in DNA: TGTGCCAGCAGTCCCCCCACGGCGGACGGTGACTATGGCTACACCTTC.

CDR3 loop: CAIGGFDEQFF. The CDR3 region has the DNA TGTGCCATAGGGGGATTTGATGAGCAGTTCTTC. This chain connects TRBV10-3 to TRBJ2-1, with D perhaps TRBD1 (6 bases). CDR3 length equals 11 residues. CDR1 is ENHRY and CDR2 is SYGVKD in the germline V gene. Trimming left V 9 bases short and J 8 bases short, with 11 bases between.